These 30 T cell receptor beta chains were all obtained from the same sample, sequenced in a study of OX40 agonist ivuxolimab in advanced cancers. Libraries were prepared by immunoSEQ multiplex PCR; TCRdb keeps only in-frame clonotypes and omits some of them. The sample has 15,000 to 20,000 clones; roughly 80% are singletons. This specimen was CD4+ or CD8+ T cells sorted from blood, taken in a trial of the OX40 agonist ivuxolimab. The receptor source for this set is an adult with an advanced solid tumor such as melanoma, head and neck, liver or kidney cancer.

The chain recombines TRBV4-1 with TRBJ1-2; D is perhaps TRBD1 (5 bases). The CDR3 length is 11 residues. V was pared by 5 bases and J by 6 bases, with 7 bases between. The V gene's germline CDR1 is MGHRA and CDR2 YSYEKL. The DNA of the CDR3 is TGCGCCAGCAGCTCGGGGGATGGCTACACCTTC. This codes for CASSSGDGYTF.

The chain combines TRBV29-1 with TRBJ2-5; tentative D call: TRBD2 (5 bases). The germline CDR1 and CDR2 sequences are SQVTM and ANQGSEA. This CDR3 region has 13 residues. V lost 5 bases and J lost 1, with 11 bases in between. This chain's CDR3 is CSVWTATQETQYF. The CDR3 nucleotides are TGCAGCGTTTGGACTGCGACCCAAGAGACCCAGTACTTC.

The chain uses TRBV4-2 and TRBJ2-2, with D perhaps given as TRBD1 or TRBD2 (5 bases each). CDR1 and CDR2 (germline): LGHNA, YNFKEQ. This CDR3 region has 16 residues. The V gene lost 5 bases and the J gene lost 3 bases, with 16 bases spanning the gap. The CDR3 bases are TGTGCCAGCAGCGCGAGGCTGGGGGTAGACACCGGGGAGCTGTTTTTT. Translating gives CASSARLGVDTGELFF.

This chain uses TRBV10-3 with TRBJ2-2; D could derive from TRBD1 or TRBD2 (6 bases each). The V end lost 8 bases, the J end lost 0 bases, and 13 bases lay between the germline ends. The CDR3 spans 15 residues. Germline V gene data show CDR1 as ENHRY and CDR2 as SYGVKD. The CDR3 protein is CAIGGRDSNTGELFF. CDR3 nucleotide sequence: TGTGCCATCGGGGGCAGGGACTCGAACACCGGGGAGCTGTTTTTT.

The chain employs TRBV5-1 and TRBJ2-2, with TRBD1 as a possible D gene (6 bases). V lost 7 bases to trimming and J lost 6 bases, with 10 bases between them. This CDR3 spans 12 amino acids. Germline V gene data show CDR1 as SGHRS and CDR2 as YFSETQ. The CDR3 DNA sequence: TGCGCCAGCGAAAGACAGGCCGGGGAGCTGTTTTTT. Translated: CASERQAGELFF.

This clone was counted a few times. The chain links TRBV4-3 to TRBJ1-1; D gene unclear. V lost 0 bases to trimming and J lost 3 bases, with 5 bases between them. The V gene's germline CDR1 is LGHNA and CDR2 YSLEER. The CDR3 covers 13 residues. The CDR3: CASSQEGYTEAFF. The CDR3 DNA reads as TGCGCCAGCAGCCAAGAGGGCTACACTGAAGCTTTCTTT.

The chain uses TRBV5-6 and TRBJ2-7; TRBD1 aligns across 8 bases. With V trimmed by 3 bases and J by 4 bases, 9 bases remained unmatched. The CDR3 is made up of 15 amino acids. Germline V gene sequence: CDR1 SGHDT, CDR2 YYEEEE. CDR3 protein: CASSSTGTGHYEQYF. The CDR3 DNA is TGTGCCAGCAGCTCGACCGGGACAGGACATTACGAGCAGTACTTC. Variable domain in full (rest from reference TRBV5-6 and TRBJ2-7): DAGVTQSPTHLIKTRGQQVTLRCSPKSGHDTVSWYQQALGQGPQFIFQYYEEEERQRGNFPDRFSGHQFPNYSSELNVNALLLGDSALYLCASSSTGTGHYEQYFGPGTRLTVT.

V gene TRBV28 combines with J gene TRBJ2-7; 13 bases fit TRBD2. J lost 2 bases, V lost 6 bases, and 4 bases had no gene match. There are 15 residues in the CDR3. The V gene's germline CDR1 is MDHEN and CDR2 SYDVKM. The DNA for the CDR3 is TGTGCCAGCAGGCTTACTAGCGGGAGGGCCTACGAGCAGTACTTC. Translating gives CASRLTSGRAYEQYF.

Points on this clone: A junction end diverges from the germline sequence, so it may reflect a read error. This chain joins TRBV6-1 and TRBJ2-2; 9 positions match TRBD2. The CDR3 has 16 amino acids. Germline CDR1 and CDR2: MNHNS and SASEGT. The CDR3 region is CASSEAPAGGVGELFF. The DNA for the CDR3 is TGTGCCAGCAGCGAAGCCCCGGCGGGAGGGGTCGGGGAGCTGTTTTTT.

This chain links TRBV2 with TRBJ2-3; 12 bases align to TRBD2. The CDR3 extends over 15 amino acids. Unmatched junction bases numbered 3, after V lost 7 bases and J lost 1 base. CDR1 and CDR2 from the germline V gene are SNHLY and FYNNEI. DNA for the CDR3: TGTGCCAGCATCAGGACTAGCGGGGGCACAGATACGCAGTATTTT. Encoded protein: CASIRTSGGTDTQYF.

The chain uses TRBV7-2 and TRBJ1-1; 9 bases match TRBD1. V shed 5 bases, J shed 1 base, and the junction held 5 bases outside the gene matches. CDR3 length: 15 amino acids. In germline, CDR1 is SGHTA, CDR2 FQGNSA. The CDR3 region has the DNA TGTGCCAGCAGCCTCCTACAGGGGGCGAACACTGAAGCTTTCTTT. This codes for CASSLLQGANTEAFF.

The J gene is TRBJ2-1, the V gene TRBV2; possibly TRBD2 for D (6 bases). CDR3 length equals 17 residues. V dropped 8 bases and J dropped 0 bases, with 20 bases sitting between them. Germline V lookup: CDR1 SNHLY, CDR2 FYNNEI. The DNA of the CDR3 is TGTGCCAGCTATCTGGTTCCGCGGGGAAGCTCCTACAATGAGCAGTTCTTC. Its protein product is CASYLVPRGSSYNEQFF.

The gene calls are TRBV2 and TRBJ2-2, with TRBD1 identical over 9 bases. Germline trimming cut 5 bases from V and 3 bases from J; bases unmatched to any gene: 7. Germline V gene sequence: CDR1 SNHLY, CDR2 FYNNEI. This CDR3 contains 16 residues. The CDR3 DNA is TGTGCCAGCAGTCGGGACAGGGCGCGGGACACCGGGGAGCTGTTTTTT. This gives the protein CASSRDRARDTGELFF.

The chain recombines TRBV7-2 with TRBJ2-2; 7 bases line up with TRBD1. Looked up from germline, CDR1 is SGHTA and CDR2 is FQGNSA. The CDR3 totals 14 residues. V gave up 6 bases and J gave up 4 bases; unmatched junction bases: 5. The CDR3 DNA reads TGTGCCAGCAGTTTTAACAGGGGCACCGGGGAGCTGTTTTTT. Translated: CASSFNRGTGELFF.

The chain is built from TRBV4-2 and TRBJ1-6, with D possibly being TRBD1 (6 bases). There are 17 residues in the CDR3. From germline, CDR1 is LGHNA and CDR2 YNFKEQ. V dropped 3 bases and J dropped 7 bases, with 19 bases sitting between them. CDR3 region: CASSHGGAVFENSPLHF. Written as DNA, the CDR3 is TGTGCCAGCAGCCACGGGGGGGCAGTCTTTGAAAATTCACCCCTCCACTTT.

The V call is TRBV18, the J call TRBJ2-5; 11 nucleotides agree with TRBD1. There are 17 residues in the CDR3. Germline-derived CDR1 and CDR2 are KGHSH and LQKENI. Losses at the gene ends were 4 bases for V and 4 bases for J; bases not matched to a gene: 11. This chain's CDR3 is CASSRTPTGTGGETQYF. The CDR3 coding sequence is TGTGCCAGCTCACGCACACCGACCGGGACAGGGGGAGAGACCCAGTACTTC.

This clone has only a few counts. V gene TRBV2 combines with J gene TRBJ2-1; TRBD2 agrees at 13 bases. Germline trimming cut 4 bases from V and 7 bases from J; bases unmatched to any gene: 4. CDR3 length equals 15 residues. Per the germline V gene, CDR1 is SNHLY and CDR2 is FYNNEI. CDR3 loop: CASSVGLAGRNEQFF. CDR3 DNA: TGTGCCAGCAGTGTGGGACTAGCGGGGAGGAATGAGCAGTTCTTC.

About this clone: Within the sample, other DNA sequences also encode this same CDR3. The chain recombines TRBV19 with TRBJ2-1; 7 bases are shared with TRBD2. This CDR3 has 14 residues. Losses at the gene ends were 3 bases for V and 3 bases for J; bases not matched to a gene: 2. The germline V gene has CDR1 LNHDA and CDR2 SQIVND (reference sequence). This CDR3 reads CASSIGGSYNEQFF. The DNA for the CDR3 is TGTGCCAGTAGTATCGGCGGGAGCTACAATGAGCAGTTCTTC.

The chain carries TRBV7-2 and TRBJ2-1; D gene uncertain. V gave up 6 bases and J gave up 2 bases, with 14 bases separating them. Per the germline V gene, CDR1 is SGHTA and CDR2 is FQGNSA. CDR3 size: 15 residues. CDR3 nucleotide sequence: TGTGCCAGCAGAAAGACGATTGGAGCCTACAATGAGCAGTTCTTC. It specifies CASRKTIGAYNEQFF.

The chain joins TRBV9 to TRBJ2-7; no firm D call. CDR1 and CDR2 from the germline V gene are SGDLS and YYNGEE. This CDR3 region has 14 residues. V was trimmed by 4 bases and J by 3 bases, leaving 14 bases between them. The CDR3 bases are TGTGCCAGCAGCCCAAGCTCGGTCGGCTACGAGCAGTACTTC. It specifies CASSPSSVGYEQYF.

The J gene is TRBJ1-1, the V gene TRBV2; D gene uncertain. V was pared by 8 bases and J by 0 bases, with 10 bases between. From germline, CDR1 is SNHLY and CDR2 FYNNEI. CDR3 length: 13 amino acids. The CDR3 DNA reads TGTGCCAGCTTGAAGGCGTTGAACACTGAAGCTTTCTTT. Residues: CASLKALNTEAFF.

This clone has only one observation. The rearrangement joins TRBV5-8 to TRBJ2-5; D not resolved. Trimming took off 0 bases at V and 1 base at J, with 10 bases between the two ends. The CDR3 consists of 15 residues. The germline V gene has CDR1 SGHTS and CDR2 YDEGEE. CDR3 amino acids: CASSLEWDGQETQYF. In DNA form, the CDR3 reads TGTGCCAGCAGCTTGGAGTGGGATGGCCAAGAGACCCAGTACTTC.

CDR3: CASSIVFSYEQYF. The CDR3 DNA follows: TGTGCCAGTAGTATTGTGTTTTCCTACGAGCAGTACTTC. V and J are TRBV19 and TRBJ2-7; no clear D gene. There are 13 residues in the CDR3. V was pared by 3 bases and J by 1 base, with 7 bases between. Germline-derived CDR1 and CDR2 are LNHDA and SQIVND (reference sequence). The full variable domain, its missing parts supplied by reference TRBV19 and TRBJ2-7, is DGGITQSPKYLFRKEGQNVTLSCEQNLNHDAMYWYRQDPGQGLRLIYYSQIVNDFQKGDIAEGYSVSREKKESFPLTVTSAQKNPTAFYLCASSIVFSYEQYFGPGTRLTVT.

V gene TRBV7-6 combines with J gene TRBJ1-3; D might be TRBD1 (6 bases). This CDR3 has 15 residues. CDR1 is SGHVS and CDR2 is FNYEAQ in the germline V gene. V dropped 1 base and J dropped 7 bases, with 14 bases sitting between them. The CDR3 sequence is CASSLEAGEGNTIYF. The CDR3 DNA reads as TGTGCCAGCAGCTTAGAGGCAGGGGAAGGCAACACCATATATTTT.

The rearrangement links TRBV6-5 to TRBJ2-3; 10 bases map to TRBD1. J was trimmed by 4 bases and V by 6 bases; bases with no gene match: 7. CDR1 and CDR2 (germline): MNHEY, SVGAGI. The CDR3 runs to 15 residues. For the CDR3, the DNA is TGTGCCAGCAGCCCGGGACAGGGGCATGCAGATACGCAGTATTTT. Translating gives CASSPGQGHADTQYF.

The chain uses TRBV10-3 and TRBJ1-2, with a weak D call TRBD1 (6 bases). V was pared by 0 bases and J by 2 bases, with 10 bases between. Germline CDR1 is ENHRY and CDR2 is SYGVKD. This CDR3 is built from 15 residues. CDR3 sequence (DNA): TGTGCCATCAGTGAGTCTCGGGGACAAAACTATGGCTACACCTTC. Translated: CAISESRGQNYGYTF.

The rearrangement joins TRBV7-9 to TRBJ2-7, with D tentatively TRBD1 (6 bases). The germline V gene encodes CDR1 SEHNR and CDR2 FQNEAQ (reference sequence). CDR3 length: 12 residues. The V end lost 8 bases, the J end lost 7 bases, and 15 bases lay between the germline ends. CDR3 DNA: TGTGCCAGCGGGCAGGGGACGGAAGAGCAGTACTTC. This sequence encodes CASGQGTEEQYF.

The chain combines TRBV7-9 with TRBJ2-7; maybe TRBD1 (5 bases). Trimming took 3 bases from V and 5 from J, leaving 8 bases between them. Germline-derived CDR1 and CDR2 are SEHNR and FQNEAQ (reference sequence). The CDR3 consists of 12 residues. CDR3 DNA: TGTGCCAGCAGCTTTGGGGCGGACGAGCAGTACTTC. Protein product: CASSFGADEQYF.

The chain uses TRBV28 and TRBJ2-7; 8 bases fit TRBD1. The CDR3 extends over 14 amino acids. In germline, CDR1 is MDHEN, CDR2 SYDVKM. Trimming at V came to 5 bases and at J to 3 bases, leaving 6 bases not matched to a gene. For the CDR3, the DNA is TGTGCCAGCAGTCCACCGGGACAGGTCTACGAGCAGTACTTC. Translated: CASSPPGQVYEQYF.

In nucleotides, the CDR3 is TGTGCCAGTAGCCGCTACAGCTACAATGAGCAGTTCTTC. Amino acids: CASSRYSYNEQFF. The chain has TRBV19 and TRBJ2-1, with D hard to call. CDR1 and CDR2 (germline): LNHDA, SQIVND (reference sequence). Trimming removed 6 bases from V and 3 bases from J, with 9 bases in between. The CDR3 has 13 amino acids.